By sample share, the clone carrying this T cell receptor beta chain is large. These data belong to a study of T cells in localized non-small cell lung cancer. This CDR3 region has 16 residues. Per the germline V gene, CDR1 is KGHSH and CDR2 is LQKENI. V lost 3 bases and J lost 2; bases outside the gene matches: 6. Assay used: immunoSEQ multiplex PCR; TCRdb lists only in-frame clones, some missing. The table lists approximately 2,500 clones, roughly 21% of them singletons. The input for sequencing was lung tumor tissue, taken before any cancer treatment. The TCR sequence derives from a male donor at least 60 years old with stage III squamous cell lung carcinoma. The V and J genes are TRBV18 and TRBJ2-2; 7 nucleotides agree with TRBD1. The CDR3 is CASSPLGQSNTGELFF. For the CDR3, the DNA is TGTGCCAGCTCACCGTTGGGACAGAGCAACACCGGGGAGCTGTTTTTT.